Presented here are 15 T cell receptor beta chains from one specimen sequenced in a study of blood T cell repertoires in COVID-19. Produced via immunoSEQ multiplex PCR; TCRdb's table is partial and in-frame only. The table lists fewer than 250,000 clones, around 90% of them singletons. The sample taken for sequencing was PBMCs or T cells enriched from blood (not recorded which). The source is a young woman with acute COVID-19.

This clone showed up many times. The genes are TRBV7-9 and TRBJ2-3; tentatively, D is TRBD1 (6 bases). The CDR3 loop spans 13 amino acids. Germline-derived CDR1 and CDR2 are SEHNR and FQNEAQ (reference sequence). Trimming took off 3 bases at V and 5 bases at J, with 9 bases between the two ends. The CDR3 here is CASSFTQGDTQYF. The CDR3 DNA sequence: TGTGCCAGCAGCTTTACACAGGGAGATACGCAGTATTTT.

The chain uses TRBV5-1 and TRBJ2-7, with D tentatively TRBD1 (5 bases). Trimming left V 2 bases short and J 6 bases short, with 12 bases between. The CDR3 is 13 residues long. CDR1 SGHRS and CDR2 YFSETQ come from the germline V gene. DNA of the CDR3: TGCGCCAGCAGCTTAGGGGTAGGTCTCGAGCAGTACTTC. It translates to CASSLGVGLEQYF.

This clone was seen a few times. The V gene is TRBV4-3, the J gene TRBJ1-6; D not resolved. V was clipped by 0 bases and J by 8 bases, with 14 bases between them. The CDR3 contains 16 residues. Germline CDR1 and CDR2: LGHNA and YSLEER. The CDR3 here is CASSQEPSRRDSPLHF. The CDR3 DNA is TGCGCCAGCAGCCAAGAACCGTCCCGGAGAGATTCACCCCTCCACTTT.

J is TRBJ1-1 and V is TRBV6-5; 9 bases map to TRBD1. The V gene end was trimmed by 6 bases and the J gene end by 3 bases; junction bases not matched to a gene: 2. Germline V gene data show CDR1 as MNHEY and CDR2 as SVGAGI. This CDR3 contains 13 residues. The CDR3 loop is CASRTGGDTEAFF. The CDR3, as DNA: TGTGCCAGCAGGACAGGGGGGGACACTGAAGCTTTCTTT.

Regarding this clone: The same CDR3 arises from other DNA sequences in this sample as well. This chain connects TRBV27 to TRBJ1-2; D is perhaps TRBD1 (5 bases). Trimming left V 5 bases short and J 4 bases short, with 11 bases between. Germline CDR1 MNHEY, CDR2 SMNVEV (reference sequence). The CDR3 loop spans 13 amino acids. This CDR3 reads CASSLGAGYGYTF. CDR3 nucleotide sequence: TGTGCCAGCAGTCTAGGGGCTGGCTATGGCTACACCTTC.

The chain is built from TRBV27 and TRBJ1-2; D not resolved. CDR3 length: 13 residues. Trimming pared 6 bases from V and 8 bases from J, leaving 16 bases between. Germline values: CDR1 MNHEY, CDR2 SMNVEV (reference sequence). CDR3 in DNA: TGTGCCAGCAGCCCTCGGCCAGGTCAAGGCTACACCTTC. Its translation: CASSPRPGQGYTF.

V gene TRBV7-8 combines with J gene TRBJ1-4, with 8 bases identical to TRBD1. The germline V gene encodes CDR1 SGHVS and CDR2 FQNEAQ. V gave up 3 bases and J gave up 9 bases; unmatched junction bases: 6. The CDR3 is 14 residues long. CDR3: CASSFDRGSKKLFF. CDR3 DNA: TGTGCCAGCAGCTTCGACAGGGGAAGTAAAAAACTGTTTTTT. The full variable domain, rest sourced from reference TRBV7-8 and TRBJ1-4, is GAGVSQSPRYKVAKRGQDVALRCDPISGHVSLFWYQQALGQGPEFLTYFQNEAQLDKSGLPSDRFFAERPEGSVSTLKIQRTQQEDSAVYLCASSFDRGSKKLFFGSGTQLSVL.

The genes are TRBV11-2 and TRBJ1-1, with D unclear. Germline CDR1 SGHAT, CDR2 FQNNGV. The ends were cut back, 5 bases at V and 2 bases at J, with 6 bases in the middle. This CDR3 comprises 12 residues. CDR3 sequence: CASSVVNTEAFF. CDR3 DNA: TGTGCCAGCAGCGTCGTTAACACTGAAGCTTTCTTT.

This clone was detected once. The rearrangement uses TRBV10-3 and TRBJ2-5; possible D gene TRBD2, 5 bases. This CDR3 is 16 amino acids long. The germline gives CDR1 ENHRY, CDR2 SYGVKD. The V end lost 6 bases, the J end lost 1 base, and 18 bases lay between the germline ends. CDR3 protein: CAISAGSWTLQETQYF. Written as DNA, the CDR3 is TGTGCCATCAGCGCAGGAAGTTGGACTCTCCAAGAGACCCAGTACTTC.

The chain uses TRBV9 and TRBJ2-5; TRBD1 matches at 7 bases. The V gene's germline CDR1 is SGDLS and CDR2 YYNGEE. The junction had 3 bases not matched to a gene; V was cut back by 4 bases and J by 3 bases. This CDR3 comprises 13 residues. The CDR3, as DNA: TGTGCCAGCAGCTGGCAGGGGGAAGAGACCCAGTACTTC. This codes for CASSWQGEETQYF.

This chain's CDR3 is CASTEQGASIEQYF. In nucleotides, the CDR3 is TGTGCCAGCACCGAACAGGGGGCAAGCATCGAGCAGTACTTC. V and J are TRBV5-6 and TRBJ2-7; 9 bases line up with TRBD1. The CDR3 contains 14 residues. J gave up 6 bases and V 6 bases, and 10 bases lay outside the gene matches. The germline V gene encodes CDR1 SGHDT and CDR2 YYEEEE. Looking up the rest from reference TRBV5-6 and TRBJ2-7 gives the full variable domain: DAGVTQSPTHLIKTRGQQVTLRCSPKSGHDTVSWYQQALGQGPQFIFQYYEEEERQRGNFPDRFSGHQFPNYSSELNVNALLLGDSALYLCASTEQGASIEQYFGPGTRLTVT.

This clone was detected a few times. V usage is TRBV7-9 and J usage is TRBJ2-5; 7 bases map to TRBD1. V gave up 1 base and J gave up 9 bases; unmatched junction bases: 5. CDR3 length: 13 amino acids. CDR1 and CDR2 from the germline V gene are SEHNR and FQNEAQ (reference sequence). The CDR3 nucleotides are TGTGCCAGCAGCTTAGAGGGGGCGCGGGCCCAGTACTTC. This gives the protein CASSLEGARAQYF. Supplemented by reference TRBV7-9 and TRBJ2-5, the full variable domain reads DTGVSQNPRHKITKRGQNVTFRCDPISEHNRLYWYRQTLGQGPEFLTYFQNEAQLEKSRLLSDRFSAERPKGSFSTLEIQRTEQGDSAMYLCASSLEGARAQYFGPGTRLLVL.

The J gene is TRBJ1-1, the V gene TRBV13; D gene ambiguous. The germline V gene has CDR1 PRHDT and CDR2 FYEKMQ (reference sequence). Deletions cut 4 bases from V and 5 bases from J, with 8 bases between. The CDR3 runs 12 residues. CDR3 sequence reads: CASSSPGTEAFF. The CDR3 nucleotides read TGTGCCAGCAGCTCACCGGGAACTGAAGCTTTCTTT.

CDR3 region: CASRQAPTVNLNTEAFF. The CDR3 DNA reads TGCGCCAGCAGGCAAGCACCGACAGTGAACCTGAACACTGAAGCTTTCTTT. This sequence joins TRBV5-1 and TRBJ1-1, with a possible D match to TRBD1 (5 bases). V lost 5 bases to trimming and J lost 0 bases, with 20 bases between them. Per the germline V gene, CDR1 is SGHRS and CDR2 is YFSETQ. This CDR3 contains 17 residues.

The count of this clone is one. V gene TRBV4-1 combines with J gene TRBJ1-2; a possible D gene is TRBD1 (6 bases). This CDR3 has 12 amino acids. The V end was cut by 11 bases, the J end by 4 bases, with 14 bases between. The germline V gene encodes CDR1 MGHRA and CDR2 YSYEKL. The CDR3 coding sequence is TGCGCCGTCCAAGGGGGGGTCTATGGCTACACCTTC. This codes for CAVQGGVYGYTF.